This T cell receptor (beta chain) came from a study of T-cell reconstitution after alpha-beta-depleted transplantation in children. The study's findings and limits: At the one-year point after transplant, T-cell counts and TCRbeta diversity were found to come mostly from T cells that had been newly produced.

During its preparation, the TCRbeta library received unique molecular identifiers. TCRdb re-called the PCR reads with MiXCR, one entry per CDR3 protein. The table shows 250,000 to 300,000 distinct CDR3 sequences, with just over 7.5% occurring only once. In this sample, this clonotype turned up many times. Its target is not known. The TCR comes from a female patient aged 2-9 years who had a stem cell transplant for Fanconi anemia, so the T cells may come from the graft donor. The material was peripheral blood, obtained 360 days after TCRalphabeta/CD19-depleted stem cell transplant.

Written as DNA, the CDR3 is TGCAGTGCTAGAGGGGACGAGCAGTACTTC. Its protein is CSARGDEQYF. The chain is built from TRBV20-1 and TRBJ2-7; no clear D gene. This CDR3 region has 10 residues. Germline V lookup: CDR1 DFQATT, CDR2 SNEGSKA (reference sequence). V was cut by 1 base and J by 5 bases, with 3 bases left in between.